A selection of T cell receptor beta chains follows, all from one sample in a study of shared clonotypes between healthy human individuals. The data were produced by immunoSEQ multiplex PCR, yet TCRdb's version contains in-frame clones alone and is incomplete. This sample has about half a million clones, with 70% to 80% found just once. Sequenced sample: PBMCs. These receptors were obtained from a woman aged 35 to 49 in good health. Some clones in this sample may be carry-over from other donors' samples. CDR3s include the opening cysteine and the closing phenylalanine or tryptophan. The order of the fields is clone size, V gene, J gene, D gene, CDR3 DNA, CDR3 protein. A D gene is named only where the DNA matches it firmly. Clone size is stated in some rows and not others, as once, few, many or a class when expanded.

-	TRBV27	TRBJ2-1	-	TGTGCCAGTACGGACAGACCGGCCTACAATGAGCAGTTCTTC	CASTDRPAYNEQFF
-	TRBV19	TRBJ2-6	-	TGTGCCAGTAGCAACATAGGCGAGGGGGCCAACGTCCTGACTTTC	CASSNIGEGANVLTF
-	TRBV7-9	TRBJ2-7	TRBD2	TGTGCCAGCAGCAAAGATCGACTAGCGGACTACGGGGACCCTTACGAGCAGTACTTC	CASSKDRLADYGDPYEQYF
-	TRBV2	TRBJ2-3	-	TGTGCCAGCAGTTTAACTGCGGACGGCACAGATACGCAGTATTTT	CASSLTADGTDTQYF
-	TRBV5-4	TRBJ2-2	-	TGTGCCAGCAGCTTCAGGTCTACCCGGAACACCGGGGAGCTGTTTTTT	CASSFRSTRNTGELFF
once	TRBV28	TRBJ1-4	-	TGTGCCAGCTCTCTAGGGGGTTATAATGAAAAACTGTTTTTT	CASSLGGYNEKLFF
-	TRBV30	TRBJ1-1	-	TGTGCCTGGAGTGTAACTACCGTGGATACTGAAGCTTTCTTT	CAWSVTTVDTEAFF
-	TRBV7-9	TRBJ2-7	-	TGTGCCAGCAGCTTAGGACTAGGTCTCGAGCAGTACTTC	CASSLGLGLEQYF
-	TRBV9	TRBJ1-5	TRBD1	TGTGCCAGCAGCGTAGGGGTAGGGACAGGCTCGGGAGCCCAGCATTTT	CASSVGVGTGSGAQHF
-	TRBV7-8	TRBJ2-7	TRBD1	TGTGCCAGCAGCTTCGGGACAGGAGAATACGAGCAGTACTTC	CASSFGTGEYEQYF
many	TRBV28	TRBJ2-1	TRBD2	TGTGCCAGCAGTTTCCCAGCTGGGACTAGCCTCGGTGAGCAGTTCTTC	CASSFPAGTSLGEQFF
few	TRBV7-9	TRBJ1-3	-	TGTGCCAGCAGCTTAGACGCTGCCCCCAACACCATATATTTT	CASSLDAAPNTIYF
-	TRBV5-1	TRBJ2-3	-	TGCGCCAGCAGCTTTAGCGATAGCACAGATACGCAGTATTTT	CASSFSDSTDTQYF
few	TRBV18	TRBJ2-7	-	TGTGCCAGCTCACCCCAGGGGTCTTCCTCCTACGAGCAGTACTTC	CASSPQGSSSYEQYF
few	TRBV18	TRBJ1-5	-	TGTGCCAGCTCACCACGGGAGGAAATTGATCAGCCCCAGCATTTT	CASSPREEIDQPQHF
-	TRBV27	TRBJ2-7	-	TGTGCCAGCAGTCCACCCCCGGGAAGGAGCTCCTACGAGCAGTACTTC	CASSPPPGRSSYEQYF
-	TRBV28	TRBJ1-1	-	TGTGCCAGCAGTTTCTGGAACACTGAAGCTTTCTTT	CASSFWNTEAFF
once	TRBV7-8	TRBJ2-7	-	TGTGCCAGCAGCTACCCCCTAAGCGGACCCAATTTGGGCGAGCAGTACTTC	CASSYPLSGPNLGEQYF
-	TRBV7-8	TRBJ2-5	TRBD1	TGTGCCAGCAGCTACTCCACGGGACAGGGGGCGTCCCAGCAGTACTTC	CASSYSTGQGASQQYF
-	TRBV5-4	TRBJ2-5	TRBD2	TGTGCCAGCAGCTTGGCCCAACTAGCGGGAGGGCAGCAGTACTTC	CASSLAQLAGGQQYF
-	TRBV6-5	TRBJ1-5	-	TGTGCCAGCAGGGGGGCCGGTGGTAATCAGCCCCAGCATTTT	CASRGAGGNQPQHF
-	TRBV6-1	TRBJ1-1	TRBD1	TGTGCCAGCAACCTACAGGGGGATTTGGAAGCTTTCTTT	CASNLQGDLEAFF
once	TRBV5-1	TRBJ2-5	-	TGCGCCAGCAGCTTGGGCCTAAGTCAAGAGACCCAGTACTTC	CASSLGLSQETQYF
-	TRBV5-1	TRBJ2-5	-	TGCGCCAGCAGCTTGTTTGCGGGAAAAGAGACCCAGTACTTC	CASSLFAGKETQYF
-	TRBV2	TRBJ1-5	-	TGTGCCAGCAGTGACCAGATTAGCAATCAGCCCCAGCATTTT	CASSDQISNQPQHF
-	TRBV11-2	TRBJ1-5	-	TGTGCCAGCAGCTTAGACCGGACAGCAAGCCTCCAGCATTTT	CASSLDRTASLQHF
-	TRBV2	TRBJ1-5	TRBD1	TGTGCCAGCAGGGGGACAGGGGATTTTCAGCCCCAGCATTTT	CASRGTGDFQPQHF
-	TRBV29-1	TRBJ2-1	TRBD2	TGCAGCGTTGAACCCCTAGGGACTAGGGGTCCGGGCGAGCAGTTCTTC	CSVEPLGTRGPGEQFF
-	TRBV6-9	TRBJ2-7	TRBD1	TGTGCCAATCGACAGGGCGACTCCTACGAGCAGTACTTC	CANRQGDSYEQYF
-	TRBV7-8	TRBJ2-7	-	TGTGCCAGCAGCTTAGGTCCAGTTTCGGGCTACGAGCAGTACTTC	CASSLGPVSGYEQYF
-	TRBV19	TRBJ2-5	TRBD1	TGTGCCAGTAGTAGGGGGACAGCCCAAGAGACCCAGTACTTC	CASSRGTAQETQYF
-	TRBV7-9	TRBJ2-7	-	TGTGCCAGCAGCTTAGCTATTCGGGCAGGCCAGCTCCCGACCTACGAGCAGTACTTC	CASSLAIRAGQLPTYEQYF
-	TRBV19	TRBJ2-6	TRBD1	TGTGCCAGTAGTGGACAGGACCTCCGTGTGTCTGGGGCCAACGTCCTGACTTTC	CASSGQDLRVSGANVLTF
few	TRBV29-1	TRBJ1-1	TRBD1	TGCAGCGTTGATAGGGCAGGGGGCCAAACTGAAGCTTTCTTT	CSVDRAGGQTEAFF
-	TRBV23-1	TRBJ1-1	TRBD1	TGCGCCAGCAATCCAGGGGGATGGGCTTTCTTT	CASNPGGWAFF
-	TRBV11-3	TRBJ2-7	TRBD1	TGTGCCAGTGGGACAGTGACTGGAGAGCAGTACTTC	CASGTVTGEQYF
few	TRBV27	TRBJ1-1	-	TGTGCCAGCAGTTTATGGGATAACACTGAAGCTTTCTTT	CASSLWDNTEAFF
few	TRBV4-1	TRBJ1-4	-	TGCGCCAGCAGCCATAATGAAAAACTGTTTTTT	CASSHNEKLFF
-	TRBV10-3	TRBJ2-3	TRBD2	TGTGCCATCAGTGAGTTAGCGGGAGGGGGAGATACGCAGTATTTT	CAISELAGGGDTQYF
many	TRBV5-1	TRBJ2-1	-	TGCGCCAGCAGCTTGGCGTTGGGGGACTCCCAGTTCTTC	CASSLALGDSQFF
-	TRBV6-1	TRBJ1-2	-	TGTGCCAGCAGTGAATTTGGGGTCTTTGTTGTCTACACCTTC	CASSEFGVFVVYTF
-	TRBV18	TRBJ2-5	-	TGTGCCAGCTCACCTGCCAAAGAGACCCAGTACTTC	CASSPAKETQYF
-	TRBV19	TRBJ2-1	TRBD2	TGTGCCAGTAGTAGGCGGGAGCTCTTCAATGAGCAGTTCTTC	CASSRRELFNEQFF
few	TRBV20-1	TRBJ2-7	-	TGCAGTGCATATCCCCACTACGAGCAGTACTTC	CSAYPHYEQYF
-	TRBV5-1	TRBJ2-3	-	TGCGCCAGCAGCTTGGAAACAGATACGCAGTATTTT	CASSLETDTQYF
-	TRBV10-3	TRBJ2-6	-	TGTGCCATCAGCGGAGGGCAGAACTCTGGGGCCAACGTCCTGACTTTC	CAISGGQNSGANVLTF